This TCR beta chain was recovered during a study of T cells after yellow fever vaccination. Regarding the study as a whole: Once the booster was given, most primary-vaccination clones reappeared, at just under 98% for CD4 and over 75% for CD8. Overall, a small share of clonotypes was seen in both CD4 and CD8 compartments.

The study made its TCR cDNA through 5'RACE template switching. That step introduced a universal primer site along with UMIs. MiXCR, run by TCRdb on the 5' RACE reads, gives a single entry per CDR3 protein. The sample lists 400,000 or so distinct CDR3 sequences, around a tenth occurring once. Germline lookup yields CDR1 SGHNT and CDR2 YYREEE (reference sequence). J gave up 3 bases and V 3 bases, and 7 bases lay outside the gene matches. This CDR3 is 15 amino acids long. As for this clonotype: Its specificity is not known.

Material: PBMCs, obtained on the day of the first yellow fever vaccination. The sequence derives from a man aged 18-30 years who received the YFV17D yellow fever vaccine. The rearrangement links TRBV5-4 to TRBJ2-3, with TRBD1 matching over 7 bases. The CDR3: CASSSDRVPTDTQYF. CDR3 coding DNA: TGTGCCAGCAGCTCAGACAGGGTTCCTACAGATACGCAGTATTTT.